A single sample is the source of the 30 T cell receptor beta chains below, sequenced in a study of blood T cell repertoires in COVID-19. The assay was immunoSEQ multiplex PCR, and TCRdb's table has in-frame clones only and misses some. This repertoire shows under 250,000 clones, 65% to 85% found once; its top ten account for around 8.1%. The sample comprised peripheral blood. The receptor set was obtained from a man in his forties with active or convalescent COVID-19.

The chain couples TRBV2 to TRBJ2-7, with D possibly TRBD1 on 7 matching bases. This CDR3 is built from 14 residues. Trimming removed 8 bases from V and 1 base from J, with 15 bases in between. Germline loops: CDR1 SNHLY, CDR2 FYNNEI. The CDR3 DNA reads as TGTGCCAGCTCCGGGCCAGGGGGGTCCTACGAGCAGTACTTC. The encoded protein is CASSGPGGSYEQYF. Filled out from reference TRBV2 and TRBJ2-7, the complete variable domain reads EPEVTQTPSHQVTQMGQEVILRCVPISNHLYFYWYRQILGQKVEFLVSFYNNEISEKSEIFDDQFSVERPDGSNFTLKIRSTKLEDSAMYFCASSGPGGSYEQYFGPGTRLTVT.

This clone turned up a few times. This rearrangement joins TRBV10-3 to TRBJ1-2; TRBD1 might be the D (5 bases). The CDR3 runs 15 residues. Germline CDR1 ENHRY, CDR2 SYGVKD. The V gene lost 4 bases and the J gene lost 5 bases, with 17 bases spanning the gap. CDR3 DNA: TGTGCCATCAGTGTGTCCCAGGGAACCATTTATGGCTACACCTTC. Translating gives CAISVSQGTIYGYTF.

A few counts support this clone. The gene calls are TRBV7-9 and TRBJ1-2, with TRBD1 matching 9 bases. Losses at the gene ends were 3 bases for V and 8 bases for J; bases not matched to a gene: 7. This CDR3 is built from 14 residues. The V gene's germline CDR1 is SEHNR and CDR2 FQNEAQ (reference sequence). CDR3 sequence reads: CASSFRDRVGGYTF. As DNA, the CDR3 is TGTGCCAGCAGCTTTCGGGACAGGGTAGGGGGCTACACCTTC.

This clone was counted many times. The chain joins TRBV2 to TRBJ2-2, with 9 positions matching TRBD1. Germline V CDR1 and CDR2: SNHLY, FYNNEI. J gave up 2 bases and V 6 bases, and 1 base lay outside the gene matches. CDR3 length equals 14 residues. In DNA form, the CDR3 reads TGTGCCAGCAGGGGACAGGGAAACACCGGGGAGCTGTTTTTT. This encodes CASRGQGNTGELFF. Together with reference TRBV2 and TRBJ2-2, the CDR3 gives the full variable domain: EPEVTQTPSHQVTQMGQEVILRCVPISNHLYFYWYRQILGQKVEFLVSFYNNEISEKSEIFDDQFSVERPDGSNFTLKIRSTKLEDSAMYFCASRGQGNTGELFFGEGSRLTVL.

The V call is TRBV12-3 or TRBV12-4, the J call TRBJ2-7, with 8 bases lining up with TRBD1. V trimming: 5 bases; J trimming: 4 bases; junction bases outside the gene matches: 4. There are 13 residues in the CDR3. DNA for the CDR3: TGTGCCAGCAGTCGTACAGGGGGATACGAGCAGTACTTC. Protein: CASSRTGGYEQYF.

The chain combines TRBV6-4 with TRBJ1-2, with a weak D call TRBD1 (6 bases). CDR3 length: 13 amino acids. Germline V gives CDR1 MRHNA, CDR2 SNTAGT. Trimming took 8 bases from V and 5 from J, leaving 15 bases between them. The CDR3 sequence is CASLDNQGYGYTF. The CDR3 DNA is TGTGCCAGCCTTGACAACCAGGGGTATGGCTACACCTTC.

The chain links TRBV5-1 to TRBJ2-3, with 8 bases fitting TRBD2. The CDR3 runs 17 residues. CDR1 and CDR2 (germline): SGHRS, YFSETQ. The trim removed 0 bases at V and 0 bases at J, leaving 6 bases unmatched. The CDR3 nucleotides read TGCGCCAGCAGCTTGGCATTCGGCGGGAGGAGCACAGATACGCAGTATTTT. Its protein is CASSLAFGGRSTDTQYF.

This clone is a singleton in its sample. The chain links TRBV21-1 to TRBJ1-6; the tabulated D call, TRBD1, remains unverified against the DNA. TRBV21-1 is recorded as a pseudogene. This CDR3 has 18 amino acids. The CDR3 DNA is TGTGCCAGCATCAAACCATGGACAGGGATAGCCTATAATTCACCCCTCCACTTT. This codes for CASIKPWTGIAYNSPLHF.

Points on this clone: Mismatch with germline at one junction end may stem from a read error. The genes are TRBV7-6 and TRBJ2-5; 10 nucleotides agree with TRBD1. In germline, CDR1 is SGHVS, CDR2 FNYEAQ. This CDR3 spans 17 amino acids. In DNA form, the CDR3 reads TGTGCCAGCAGCGCCGAGAGGACAGGGGGGCCTCCCGGGTTATTGGACTTC. Amino acid sequence: CASSAERTGGPPGLLDF.

The genes are TRBV24-1 and TRBJ2-7; D is unclear. The CDR3 consists of 13 residues. V shed 4 bases and J shed 5 bases, with 11 bases lying between them. The V gene's germline CDR1 is KGHDR and CDR2 SFDVKD. CDR3 nucleotides: TGTGCCACCAGTGACCCCGACATCCACGAGCAGTACTTC. Protein product: CATSDPDIHEQYF.

The J gene is TRBJ1-2, the V gene TRBV15; D is ambiguous. From germline, CDR1 is LNHNV and CDR2 YYDKDF (reference sequence). The CDR3 has 12 amino acids. The V gene lost 8 bases and the J gene lost 2 bases, with 9 bases spanning the gap. The CDR3 sequence: CATSRGNYGYTF. In nucleotides, the CDR3 is TGTGCCACCTCCCGCGGGAACTATGGCTACACCTTC.

As regards this clone: Within the sample, other DNA sequences also encode this same CDR3. The chain is built from TRBV5-1 and TRBJ2-1, with 9 nucleotides matching TRBD2. The CDR3 totals 15 residues. Trimming at V came to 0 bases and at J to 7 bases, leaving 5 bases not matched to a gene. The germline gives CDR1 SGHRS, CDR2 YFSETQ. CDR3: CASSLVAGGGNEQFF. The CDR3 region has the DNA TGCGCCAGCAGCTTGGTCGCGGGAGGGGGAAATGAGCAGTTCTTC.

The chain recombines TRBV15 with TRBJ1-4; D is possibly TRBD1 (5 bases). The CDR3 totals 16 residues. Per the germline V gene, CDR1 is LNHNV and CDR2 is YYDKDF (reference sequence). V lost 0 bases, J lost 8 bases, and 16 bases lay in between. This chain's CDR3 is CATSRDQAGLGEKLFF. For the CDR3, the DNA is TGTGCCACCAGCAGAGACCAGGCAGGGTTGGGGGAAAAACTGTTTTTT.

The V call is TRBV5-3, the J call TRBJ2-7; tentative D call: TRBD2 (5 bases). TRBV5-3 is annotated as an ORF whose role is uncertain. Trimming cost V 2 bases and J 5 bases, with 17 bases left between them. CDR3 length equals 15 residues. CDR3 loop: CARSFRFGERDEQYF. The CDR3 bases are TGTGCCAGAAGCTTTAGATTCGGGGAAAGGGACGAGCAGTACTTC.

The CDR3 DNA is TGTGCCAGCAGCTTAGATCGGGGGGGGAACTATGGCTACACCTTC. This gives the protein CASSLDRGGNYGYTF. V is TRBV11-2 and J is TRBJ1-2, with a weak D call TRBD1 (5 bases). The germline V and J ends were trimmed by 0 bases and 2 bases, with 10 bases remaining between them. This CDR3 has 15 residues. Germline CDR1 and CDR2: SGHAT and FQNNGV.

The chain couples TRBV30 to TRBJ2-5; TRBD2 is a possible D gene (5 bases). V lost 3 bases to trimming and J lost 5 bases, with 16 bases between them. Germline lookup yields CDR1 GTSNPN and CDR2 SVGIG (reference sequence). There are 14 residues in the CDR3. The CDR3 DNA reads TGTGCCTGGAGGGACTGGGCCTCGGGGGAGACCCAGTACTTC. It is translated as CAWRDWASGETQYF.

This clone appeared a few times. The chain joins TRBV10-3 to TRBJ2-7; 12 nucleotides align to TRBD1. The V gene end was trimmed by 11 bases and the J gene end by 4 bases; junction bases not matched to a gene: 6. Germline-derived CDR1 and CDR2 are ENHRY and SYGVKD. The CDR3 sequence is 13 residues long. The CDR3 is CAVRDRGQYEQYF. The CDR3 bases are TGTGCCGTCCGGGACAGGGGGCAGTACGAGCAGTACTTC.

The chain recombines TRBV6-1 with TRBJ2-3; TRBD2 agrees at 8 bases. The V and J ends lost 2 bases and 4 bases, in that order; junction bases with no gene match: 11. CDR3 size: 17 residues. Per germline, CDR1 MNHNS and CDR2 SASEGT. This CDR3 is CASSEQNSGIPSDTQYF. CDR3 sequence (DNA): TGTGCCAGCAGTGAACAAAATAGCGGGATCCCCTCAGATACGCAGTATTTT.

V gene TRBV7-3 combines with J gene TRBJ2-1; 11 bases match TRBD2. The CDR3 consists of 16 residues. V gave up 0 bases and J gave up 2 bases; unmatched junction bases: 0. Germline lookup yields CDR1 SGHTA and CDR2 FQGTGA. The CDR3 DNA is TGTGCCAGCAGCTTAACTAGCGGGAGGGCCTACAATGAGCAGTTCTTC. Its translation: CASSLTSGRAYNEQFF.

This chain connects TRBV7-8 to TRBJ2-5; D uncertain. Between the trimmed V and J ends, which lost 3 bases and 1 base, there was a span of 6 bases. The CDR3 length is 13 residues. Germline lookup yields CDR1 SGHVS and CDR2 FQNEAQ. The DNA of the CDR3 is TGTGCCAGCAGCTTTGTCAGCCAAGAGACCCAGTACTTC. Protein sequence: CASSFVSQETQYF.

Only a few counts were recorded for this clone. The chain is built from TRBV6-6 and TRBJ1-5; TRBD1 is a possible D gene (5 bases). The germline CDR1 and CDR2 sequences are MNHNY and SVGAGI (reference sequence). The CDR3 is made up of 16 amino acids. V was cut by 7 bases and J by 3 bases, with 19 bases left in between. CDR3 sequence (DNA): TGTGCCAGCATTCAAGGGGCGGGAGTCTTCAATCAGCCCCAGCATTTT. It specifies CASIQGAGVFNQPQHF.

The chain recombines TRBV5-6 with TRBJ2-1, with TRBD1 matching over 7 bases. Trimming at V came to 2 bases and at J to 0 bases, leaving 5 bases not matched to a gene. CDR3 length: 16 amino acids. Looked up from germline, CDR1 is SGHDT and CDR2 is YYEEEE. The CDR3 sequence: CASSFDRDSSYNEQFF. In DNA, the CDR3 is TGTGCCAGCAGCTTCGACAGGGACAGCTCCTACAATGAGCAGTTCTTC. Based on the CDR3 plus reference TRBV5-6 and TRBJ2-1, the full variable domain is DAGVTQSPTHLIKTRGQQVTLRCSPKSGHDTVSWYQQALGQGPQFIFQYYEEEERQRGNFPDRFSGHQFPNYSSELNVNALLLGDSALYLCASSFDRDSSYNEQFFGPGTRLTVL.

This chain uses TRBV7-2 with TRBJ2-2, with 7 bases lining up with TRBD1. Looked up from germline, CDR1 is SGHTA and CDR2 is FQGNSA. Germline trimming cut 5 bases from V and 5 bases from J; bases unmatched to any gene: 8. CDR3 length: 15 amino acids. The CDR3 bases are TGTGCCAGCAGCCGGGATCGACAGGGAACCGGGGAGCTGTTTTTT. This codes for CASSRDRQGTGELFF. The full variable domain, its missing parts supplied by reference TRBV7-2 and TRBJ2-2, is GAGVSQSPSNKVTEKGKDVELRCDPISGHTALYWYRQSLGQGLEFLIYFQGNSAPDKSGLPSDRFSAERTGGSVSTLTIQRTQQEDSAVYLCASSRDRQGTGELFFGEGSRLTVL.

The chain recombines TRBV11-3 with TRBJ1-1, with D perhaps matching TRBD1 (6 bases). This CDR3 contains 13 residues. The V gene's germline CDR1 is SGHNT and CDR2 YENEEA. Trimming shortened V by 2 bases and J by 9 bases, and 13 bases separated the two germline ends. The CDR3 DNA is TGTGCCAGCAGCTTAATGAAGGGGGACAAAGCTTTCTTT. Its translation is CASSLMKGDKAFF.

V is TRBV25-1 and J is TRBJ2-3; 10 nucleotides line up with TRBD2. In germline, CDR1 is MGHDK, CDR2 SYGVNS. V shed 4 bases and J 6 bases; nucleotides not matched to a gene: 10. The CDR3 has 16 amino acids. The chain's CDR3 is CASSGGGTSVADTQYF. CDR3 bases: TGTGCCAGCAGTGGAGGGGGGACTAGCGTCGCGGATACGCAGTATTTT.

The chain employs TRBV4-3 and TRBJ1-1; 7 positions match TRBD1. CDR1 is LGHNA, CDR2 YSLEER, per germline. The CDR3 has 15 amino acids. J was trimmed by 0 bases and V by 0 bases; bases with no gene match: 1. CDR3 region: CASSQEQGMNTEAFF. The CDR3 DNA is TGCGCCAGCAGCCAAGAACAGGGGATGAACACTGAAGCTTTCTTT.

For the CDR3, the DNA is TGTGCCAGCAGCTCTCCTCTCCCTCCGGGGGGGCCACCAGATACGCAGTATTTT. The encoded protein is CASSSPLPPGGPPDTQYF. The V call is TRBV7-9, the J call TRBJ2-3, with 8 bases aligning to TRBD2. This CDR3 spans 18 amino acids. V shed 4 bases, J shed 4 bases, and the junction held 16 bases outside the gene matches. Germline values: CDR1 SEHNR, CDR2 FQNEAQ (reference sequence).

CDR3 in amino acids: CASSLTASGSPGETQYF. In DNA form, the CDR3 reads TGTGCCAGCAGCTTAACCGCTAGCGGGTCCCCAGGGGAGACCCAGTACTTC. The chain has TRBV7-3 and TRBJ2-5; 8 bases agree with TRBD2. With 0 bases clipped from V and 5 bases from J, the junction kept 11 bases outside the gene matches. Per germline, CDR1 SGHTA and CDR2 FQGTGA. This CDR3 spans 17 amino acids.

The genes are TRBV5-6 and TRBJ1-1; no clear D. V lost 4 bases, J lost 5 bases, and 12 bases lay in between. The CDR3 totals 13 residues. Germline lookup yields CDR1 SGHDT and CDR2 YYEEEE. This chain's CDR3 is CASSRPPGTEAFF. For the CDR3, the DNA is TGTGCCAGCAGCCGGCCACCCGGGACTGAAGCTTTCTTT. Drawing the rest from reference TRBV5-6 and TRBJ1-1, the complete variable domain is DAGVTQSPTHLIKTRGQQVTLRCSPKSGHDTVSWYQQALGQGPQFIFQYYEEEERQRGNFPDRFSGHQFPNYSSELNVNALLLGDSALYLCASSRPPGTEAFFGQGTRLTVV.

The V gene is TRBV12-5, the J gene TRBJ2-1; 13 positions agree with TRBD2. The CDR3 is made up of 21 amino acids. The germline V gene encodes CDR1 LGHNT and CDR2 FRNRAP. After removal of 2 bases from V and 0 bases from J, the junction contained 13 bases not matched to a gene. CDR3 sequence: CASGLYYAGLAGPRSYNEQFF. CDR3 nucleotides: TGTGCTAGTGGTTTGTACTACGCGGGACTAGCGGGGCCCCGCTCCTACAATGAGCAGTTCTTC.